This T cell receptor (beta chain) was retrieved from a study of cytomegalovirus exposure and HLA in healthy donors. The overall study: It was reported in a later analysis that the same platform had been used for the approximately 110 validation repertoires as for the approximately 730 first-cohort repertoires. Whole-study results and caveats: Reportedly, diagnosis of cytomegalovirus status by the classifier showed high specificity and sensitivity.

CDR3 size: 12 residues. The V and J ends lost 0 bases and 15 bases respectively, with 12 bases between them. Germline lookup yields CDR1 LGHNA and CDR2 YNFKEQ. In regard to this clone: Its antigen is not known.

Separate from the approximately 670-subject first cohort was the approximately 130-subject validation cohort, to which the donors belonged. Measured with immunoSEQ multiplex PCR; TCRdb has only the in-frame clones, and not every one. The sample lists 200,000 to 250,000 clones, around 86% seen once, with 1.5% to 2.5% in the top ten. The chain links TRBV4-2 to TRBJ2-1; no definite D call. Sequencing was done on a sample of PBMCs. The receptor's source is a woman aged 18 to 35 in good health and CMV-seropositive. The CDR3 DNA reads TGTGCCAGCAGCCAAGATCGCCTAGTTCCGTTCTTC. It specifies CASSQDRLVPFF.